This T cell receptor (beta chain) was obtained from a study of T cells expressing NK-cell markers (dated by TCRdb to about 2020). In the study overall: Fewer than ten donors provided sorted CD3+CD56+NKG2C+, CD3+CD56+NKG2C- and CD3+CD56-NKG2C+ T-cell subsets, whose TCR beta-chain repertoires were profiled. The eight sequenced donors were randomly selected healthy volunteers, three men and five women. Seven of the eight sequenced donors were HCMV-seropositive and one was HCMV-seronegative. Illumina HiSeq 2000/2500, MiSeq or NextSeq was used to sequence libraries as 2 x 150 bp reads. The paper's findings and limits, for the study overall: Whether the expanded NKG2C-expressing T cell clones were specific for HCMV antigens was left unclear. Those dominant clonotypes were again the most abundant among CD3+CD56-NKG2C+ cells in a few donors, at about 28.3-65%. In more than five donors, the dominant CD3+CD56+NKG2C+ clonotypes were found to rank among the top 10 CD8+ clonotypes and to make up about 1.0-7.5% of CD8+ T cells.

About this clonotype: Its cognate antigen has yet to be identified.

The germline V gene gives CDR1 as SGDLS and CDR2 as YYNGEE. Measured from the cysteine to the phenylalanine, the CDR3 is 15 residues long. No DNA sequence was recorded. The reads were generated on an Illumina HiSeq 2000. TCR beta cDNA libraries were prepared using 5'RACE template switching, which introduced a universal primer site and unique molecular identifiers. Priming for cDNA synthesis came from the TCR beta constant segment, and two successive PCR amplification steps followed. Per the original workflow: MIGEC handled demultiplexing of the reads and grouping by UMI, while MiTCR was used to assemble and quantify clonotypes. To exclude erroneous sequences, any TCR cDNA sequence not supported by at least two reads was discarded. Downstream repertoire analysis used the tcR package, and clonotypes were matched across fractions by CDR3 nucleotide sequence plus V segment. Antigen specificity was annotated against VDJdb with VDJmatch, allowing one amino acid substitution in CDR3. The reads, reprocessed by TCRdb, yield one row per CDR3 protein sequence and no DNA. V and J calls and clone size were set by TCRdb, not the authors. The record for this sample contains hundreds of thousands of distinct CDR3 sequences. 4% to 6.5% of the sample is held by the ten biggest clonotypes.

To determine HCMV serostatus, a commercial ELISA kit was used to detect HCMV-specific IgG in serum. Peripheral blood mononuclear cells were isolated from blood by Ficoll density gradient centrifugation. Sample: blood T cells: a sorted CD56 or NKG2C T cell subset, CD4+ or CD8+ T cells, or bulk PBMC T cells (not recorded which). The origin of this receptor is a man aged 18 to 69 in good health. The receptor chain draws on TRBV9 and TRBJ2-5. This receptor carries the CDR3 CASSVEGYPTETQYF.